The 15 T cell receptor beta chains below all came from one sample that was sequenced in a study of cytomegalovirus exposure and HLA in healthy donors. PCR involved 60 Vbeta and 13 Jbeta primers. The table came from immunoSEQ multiplex PCR; TCRdb's copy has only in-frame clones and leaves some out. This sample has about 140,000 clones, with 75% to 80% found just once. The sample consisted of PBMCs. The source of these receptors is a female donor in good health and CMV-seronegative.

The V and J genes are TRBV29-1 and TRBJ1-2; 10 positions match TRBD1. Trimming removed 5 bases from V and 4 bases from J; junction bases left unmatched: 1. The germline V gene encodes CDR1 SQVTM and CDR2 ANQGSEA. The CDR3 length is 12 residues. CDR3 bases: TGCAGCGTTCGGGACAGGGGCTATGGCTACACCTTC. It yields the protein CSVRDRGYGYTF.

This clone showed up just a few times. The chain joins TRBV10-1 to TRBJ2-1; D call uncertain. Trimming shortened V by 0 bases and J by 4 bases, and 4 bases separated the two germline ends. CDR1 and CDR2 (germline): WNHNN, SYGVQD (reference sequence). The CDR3 contains 13 residues. CDR3 region: CASSESRYNEQFF. The CDR3 region has the DNA TGCGCCAGCAGTGAGTCGAGATACAATGAGCAGTTCTTC.

The chain joins TRBV27 to TRBJ2-7; D is perhaps TRBD1 (5 bases). In germline, CDR1 is MNHEY, CDR2 SMNVEV (reference sequence). The CDR3 has 15 residues. V was pared by 2 bases and J by 2 bases, with 13 bases between. Here the CDR3 reads CASSLVPQGPYEQYF. The CDR3 DNA follows: TGTGCCAGCAGTTTAGTCCCCCAGGGCCCCTACGAGCAGTACTTC.

The chain is built from TRBV9 and TRBJ1-2; 8 bases align to TRBD1. Germline V lookup: CDR1 SGDLS, CDR2 YYNGEE. CDR3 size: 16 residues. Losses at the gene ends were 0 bases for V and 1 base for J; bases not matched to a gene: 5. CDR3 region: CASSVAGQGVNYGYTF. The CDR3 bases are TGTGCCAGCAGCGTAGCTGGACAGGGTGTTAACTATGGCTACACCTTC.

A single count supports this clone. The chain is built from TRBV6-5 and TRBJ1-4; 7 positions agree with TRBD1. The CDR3 consists of 15 residues. Germline V gene lookup returns CDR1 MNHEY and CDR2 SVGAGI. The J segment lost 5 bases and the V segment lost 6 bases, leaving 9 bases of the junction unmatched. In DNA, the CDR3 is TGTGCCAGCAGCCCTCGACCGGGACAGAATGAAAAACTGTTTTTT. Amino acid sequence: CASSPRPGQNEKLFF.

This chain joins TRBV28 and TRBJ2-7; 9 bases align to TRBD1. After removal of 8 bases from V and 7 bases from J, the junction contained 6 bases not matched to a gene. Germline V gene sequence: CDR1 MDHEN, CDR2 SYDVKM. The CDR3 has 12 amino acids. Written as DNA, the CDR3 is TGTGCCAGCTTAAGACAGGGGGGGGAGCAGTACTTC. It is translated as CASLRQGGEQYF.

The chain uses TRBV28 and TRBJ1-1, with D perhaps TRBD1 (6 bases). Germline V gene sequence: CDR1 MDHEN, CDR2 SYDVKM. CDR3 length: 14 residues. V was clipped by 9 bases and J by 2 bases, with 16 bases between them. The CDR3 loop reads CASRDTPSNTEAFF. Written as DNA, the CDR3 is TGTGCCAGTCGGGACACCCCCTCTAACACTGAAGCTTTCTTT.

The genes are TRBV28 and TRBJ2-5; TRBD1 matches 10 bases. This CDR3 is built from 15 residues. Trimming at V came to 6 bases and at J to 3 bases, leaving 7 bases not matched to a gene. Germline CDR1 MDHEN, CDR2 SYDVKM. The DNA for the CDR3 is TGTGCCAGCAGCCCTGGGACAGGGGTTAAAGAGACCCAGTACTTC. Protein: CASSPGTGVKETQYF. Together with reference TRBV28 and TRBJ2-5, the CDR3 gives the full variable domain: DVKVTQSSRYLVKRTGEKVFLECVQDMDHENMFWYRQDPGLGLRLIYFSYDVKMKEKGDIPEGYSVSREKKERFSLILESASTNQTSMYLCASSPGTGVKETQYFGPGTRLLVL.

This CDR3 reads CASSGAYEQYF. CDR3 bases: TGTGCCAGCAGCGGAGCCTACGAGCAGTACTTC. This rearrangement joins TRBV5-4 to TRBJ2-7; D gene ambiguous. CDR1 is SGHNT and CDR2 is YYREEE in the germline V gene (reference sequence). This CDR3 is 11 amino acids long. The germline V and J ends were trimmed by 4 bases and 2 bases, with 4 bases remaining between them. Full variable domain (rest looked up from reference TRBV5-4 and TRBJ2-7): ETGVTQSPTHLIKTRGQQVTLRCSSQSGHNTVSWYQQALGQGPQFIFQYYREEENGRGNFPPRFSGLQFPNYSSELNVNALELDDSALYLCASSGAYEQYFGPGTRLTVT.

This chain links TRBV19 with TRBJ2-7, with D maybe TRBD1 (6 bases). Germline V gene lookup returns CDR1 LNHDA and CDR2 SQIVND (reference sequence). V lost 6 bases to trimming and J lost 10 bases, with 19 bases between them. CDR3 length equals 13 residues. The CDR3 bases are TGTGCCAGTAGCACCTTACAGGGTCCGGCACAGTACTTC. Translation gives CASSTLQGPAQYF.

V gene TRBV11-3 combines with J gene TRBJ1-1; no clear D. Deletions cut 1 base from V and 4 bases from J, with 7 bases between. The CDR3 is 13 amino acids. The germline gives CDR1 SGHNT, CDR2 YENEEA. The CDR3 here is CASSLVVSTEAFF. The CDR3 bases are TGTGCCAGCAGCTTAGTCGTTAGCACTGAAGCTTTCTTT.

This clone was counted a single time. This chain links TRBV29-1 with TRBJ2-7; 7 bases match TRBD2. Germline-derived CDR1 and CDR2 are SQVTM and ANQGSEA. The CDR3 covers 16 residues. Losses at the gene ends were 7 bases for V and 6 bases for J; bases not matched to a gene: 21. CDR3 residues: CSAGEGRAPIGGEQYF. The CDR3 DNA follows: TGCAGCGCCGGGGAGGGCCGGGCCCCCATTGGAGGCGAGCAGTACTTC.

The rearrangement joins TRBV2 to TRBJ1-2, with 7 nucleotides matching TRBD1. The V and J ends lost 4 bases and 8 bases, in that order; junction bases with no gene match: 19. The length of the CDR3 is 17 residues. Germline CDR1 is SNHLY and CDR2 is FYNNEI. The CDR3 DNA is TGTGCCAGCAGTGCCCCCCCTCGTAGGGGGCGACGCCGGGGCTACACCTTC. This gives the protein CASSAPPRRGRRRGYTF.

V gene TRBV6-6 combines with J gene TRBJ1-5; TRBD1 agrees at 9 bases. Germline trimming cut 5 bases from V and 5 bases from J; bases unmatched to any gene: 4. The length of the CDR3 is 14 residues. Germline V gene data show CDR1 as MNHNY and CDR2 as SVGAGI (reference sequence). The CDR3 DNA reads as TGTGCCAGCAGTCCGGGACAGGGTCATCAGCCCCAGCATTTT. It specifies CASSPGQGHQPQHF.

This chain links TRBV2 with TRBJ2-1, with 9 bases lining up with TRBD1. This CDR3 contains 15 residues. Germline CDR1 reads SNHLY; CDR2 reads FYNNEI. The V segment lost 5 bases and the J segment 3 bases; nucleotides outside the gene matches: 5. Here the CDR3 reads CASSLGQGYYNEQFF. The CDR3 DNA reads as TGTGCCAGCAGTCTTGGACAGGGGTACTACAATGAGCAGTTCTTC. The variable domain in full, completed from reference TRBV2 and TRBJ2-1, reads EPEVTQTPSHQVTQMGQEVILRCVPISNHLYFYWYRQILGQKVEFLVSFYNNEISEKSEIFDDQFSVERPDGSNFTLKIRSTKLEDSAMYFCASSLGQGYYNEQFFGPGTRLTVL.